The 2 T cell receptor beta chains in this list originate from one sample, sequenced in a study of vaccination effects on CD4 cells after COVID-19. These receptors have no known antigen. Under the ViraFEST assay, PBMC were stimulated with viral peptide pools so that antigen-specific CD4+ T cells expanded. Sequencing was performed afterwards. With about 9 days of culture completed, CD4+ T cells were isolated. Participants received two doses of either the BNT162b2 or mRNA-1273 vaccine. Some clones are missing from TCRdb's copy, which holds only in-frame ones; the method was immunoSEQ multiplex PCR. The table includes about 20,000 clones, 72% detected once. Material: CD4+ T cells from PBMCs cultured with HCoV-NL63 spike peptides, obtained after COVID-19 vaccination. These receptors were obtained from a human donor who received a COVID-19 vaccine.

V usage is TRBV7-9 and J usage is TRBJ1-2; tentatively, D is TRBD1 (5 bases). The ends were cut back, 5 bases at V and 1 base at J, with 17 bases in the middle. Germline V gene lookup returns CDR1 SEHNR and CDR2 FQNEAQ (reference sequence). The CDR3 is made up of 16 amino acids. CDR3 protein: CASSTRVRDHNYGYTF. The CDR3 nucleotides are TGTGCCAGCAGCACCCGGGTCAGGGACCATAACTATGGCTACACCTTC.

This chain uses TRBV24-1 with TRBJ2-7; no clear D gene. In germline, CDR1 is KGHDR, CDR2 SFDVKD. This CDR3 comprises 14 residues. V was cut by 2 bases and J by 2 bases, with 9 bases left in between. The CDR3 nucleotides read TGTGCCACCAGTGATTCGCTAACCCCCTACGAGCAGTACTTC. Its protein is CATSDSLTPYEQYF.